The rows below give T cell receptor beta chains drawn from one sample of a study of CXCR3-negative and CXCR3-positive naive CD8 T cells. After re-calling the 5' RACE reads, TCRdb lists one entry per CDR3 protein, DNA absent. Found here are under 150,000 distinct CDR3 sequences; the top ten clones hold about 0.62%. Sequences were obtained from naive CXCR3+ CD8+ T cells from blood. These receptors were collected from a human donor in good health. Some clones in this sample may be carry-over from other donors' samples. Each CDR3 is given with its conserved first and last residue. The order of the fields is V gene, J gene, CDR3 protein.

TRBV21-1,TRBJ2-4,CASSKDERTGGNIQYF
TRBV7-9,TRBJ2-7,CASSEVPQYEQYF
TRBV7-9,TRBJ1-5,CASSIGGLPDQPQHF
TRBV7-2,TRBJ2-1,CASSSYLSGGPYNEQFF
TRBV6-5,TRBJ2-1,CASSYSKLAGGPDEQFF
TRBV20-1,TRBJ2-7,CSARARSRDEQYF
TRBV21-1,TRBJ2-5,CASTKDAGPHGDTQYF
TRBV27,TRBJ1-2,CASSPSFGDSNYGYTF
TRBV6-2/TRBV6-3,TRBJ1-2,CASSFKPGPLFGYTF
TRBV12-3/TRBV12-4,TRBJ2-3,CATRDVSGPMGDTQYF
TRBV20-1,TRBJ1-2,CSASQVGLDYGYTF
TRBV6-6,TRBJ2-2,CASSSWTSGRWTGELFF
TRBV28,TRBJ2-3,CASRWVGENTDTQYF
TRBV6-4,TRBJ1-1,CASSDGGRATEAFF
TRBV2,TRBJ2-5,CASSAPGGRETQYF
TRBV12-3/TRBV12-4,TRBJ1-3,CASSLAPGTSGNTIYF
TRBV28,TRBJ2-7,CASSLIGYEQYF
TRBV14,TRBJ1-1,CASSQNRDRDGEAFF
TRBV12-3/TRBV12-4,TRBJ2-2,CASSFLGTTNTGELFF
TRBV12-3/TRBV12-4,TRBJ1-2,CASTLGFNYGYTF
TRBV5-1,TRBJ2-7,CASSSTGTHEQYF
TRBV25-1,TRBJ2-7,CASSDRGQNIYEQYF
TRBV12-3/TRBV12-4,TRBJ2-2,CASSLAGGSQELFF
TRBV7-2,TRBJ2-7,CASRISGGVYKQYF
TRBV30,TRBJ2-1,CAWRTTGLNEQFF
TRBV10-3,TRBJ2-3,CAISPRTSGGGDTQYF
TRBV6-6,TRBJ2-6,CASRQGAGANVLTF
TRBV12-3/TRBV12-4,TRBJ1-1,CASSFADTEAFF
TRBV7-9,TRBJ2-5,CASSLGAGQETQYF
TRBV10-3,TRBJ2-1,CAISDSDRGRRFDEQFF
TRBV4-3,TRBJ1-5,CASSQDLRGSNQPQHF
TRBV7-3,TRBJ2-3,CASILSGSGDTQYF
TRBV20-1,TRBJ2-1,CSAREDSGGYNEQFF
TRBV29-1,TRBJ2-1,CSVMGSTDGKFNEQFF
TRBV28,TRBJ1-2,CASSLTGSSDGYTF
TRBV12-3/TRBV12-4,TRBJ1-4,CTSSTGQGDEKLFF
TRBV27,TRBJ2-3,CASSFSGGDTQYF
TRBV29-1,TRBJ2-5,CSIEGTGEGETQYF
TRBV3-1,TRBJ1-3,CASSQETGNTIYF
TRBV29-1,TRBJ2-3,CSVAEAGFSTDTQYF
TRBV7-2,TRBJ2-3,CASSWTSGATDTQYF
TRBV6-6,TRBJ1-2,CASSYSTGFGYTF
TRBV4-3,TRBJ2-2,CASSQDKWGDGELFF
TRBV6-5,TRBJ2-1,CASGAGGYNEQFF
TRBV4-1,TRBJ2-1,CASSGPMDEQFF
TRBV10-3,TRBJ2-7,CAISVSLLPGRGDYEQYF
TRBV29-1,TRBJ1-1,CSVEGANEAFF
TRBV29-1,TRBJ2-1,CSVEGARSYNEQFF
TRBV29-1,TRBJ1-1,CSVARVDSPEAFF
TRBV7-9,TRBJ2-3,CASVTSGYTDTQYF